The next 30 T cell receptor beta chains were all read from a single sample in a study of Tregs in tolerant kidney transplant recipients. Data came from immunoSEQ multiplex PCR; TCRdb stores just in-frame clones and leaves some out. The repertoire holds approximately 100,000 clones, with under 95% as singletons. The sequencing used CD4+ T cells from blood, collected before the transplant. Receptors originate from a human donor who received a combined kidney and bone marrow transplant.

The V gene is TRBV19, the J gene TRBJ2-2; D is possibly TRBD1 (5 bases). Between the trimmed V and J ends, which lost 5 bases and 0 bases, there was a span of 10 bases. The length of the CDR3 is 15 residues. Germline V gives CDR1 LNHDA, CDR2 SQIVND (reference sequence). The CDR3 nucleotides are TGTGCCAGTAGTCGCCAGGGCACGAACACCGGGGAGCTGTTTTTT. Its translation is CASSRQGTNTGELFF. Filled out from reference TRBV19 and TRBJ2-2, the complete variable domain reads DGGITQSPKYLFRKEGQNVTLSCEQNLNHDAMYWYRQDPGQGLRLIYYSQIVNDFQKGDIAEGYSVSREKKESFPLTVTSAQKNPTAFYLCASSRQGTNTGELFFGEGSRLTVL.

The chain uses TRBV28 and TRBJ2-5; 7 nucleotides align to TRBD2. Germline V gene data show CDR1 as MDHEN and CDR2 as SYDVKM. J gave up 1 base and V 5 bases, and 4 bases lay outside the gene matches. CDR3 length equals 14 residues. CDR3 coding DNA: TGTGCCAGCAGTCGTACTAGCGTCCAAGAGACCCAGTACTTC. It translates to CASSRTSVQETQYF.

V and J are TRBV2 and TRBJ2-4; 8 bases fit TRBD2. The CDR3 is made up of 14 amino acids. Germline V CDR1 and CDR2: SNHLY, FYNNEI. The junction had 9 bases not matched to a gene; V was cut back by 7 bases and J by 7 bases. The CDR3 is CASKGSGSVNIQYF. In nucleotides, the CDR3 is TGTGCCAGCAAGGGGAGCGGGAGTGTGAACATTCAGTACTTC.

V and J are TRBV5-4 and TRBJ2-7, with a possible D match to TRBD1 (5 bases). The CDR3 runs to 15 residues. CDR1 SGHNT and CDR2 YYREEE come from the germline V gene (reference sequence). V dropped 5 bases and J dropped 0 bases, with 15 bases sitting between them. This CDR3 reads CASSPSTDLSYEQYF. CDR3 nucleotides: TGTGCCAGCAGTCCTTCGACAGATCTCTCCTACGAGCAGTACTTC.

The V gene is TRBV5-4, the J gene TRBJ2-3, with 12 positions matching TRBD2. The CDR3 spans 15 residues. With 4 bases clipped from V and 3 bases from J, the junction kept 3 bases outside the gene matches. Germline CDR1 and CDR2: SGHNT and YYREEE (reference sequence). The DNA of the CDR3 is TGTGCCAGCAGCGGACTAGCGGGGATGACAGATACGCAGTATTTT. As protein: CASSGLAGMTDTQYF.

V usage is TRBV9 and J usage is TRBJ1-2; TRBD1 agrees at 12 bases. CDR3 length: 17 amino acids. V gave up 0 bases and J gave up 4 bases; unmatched junction bases: 7. In germline, CDR1 is SGDLS, CDR2 YYNGEE. The CDR3 loop reads CASSVGDRGRWGYGYTF. Written as DNA, the CDR3 is TGTGCCAGCAGCGTAGGGGACAGGGGGCGCTGGGGCTATGGCTACACCTTC.

Concerning this clone itself: Other nucleotide sequences from this sample produce the same CDR3. The chain has TRBV28 and TRBJ1-5, with no clear D. The length of the CDR3 is 16 residues. CDR1 is MDHEN and CDR2 is SYDVKM in the germline V gene. Trimming pared 6 bases from V and 3 bases from J, leaving 18 bases between. Written as DNA, the CDR3 is TGTGCCAGCAGCCTCGCCGACTCACACCTCAATCAGCCCCAGCATTTT. Protein: CASSLADSHLNQPQHF.

This chain connects TRBV19 to TRBJ1-1; D not resolved. The CDR3 runs 13 residues. Germline V gene lookup returns CDR1 LNHDA and CDR2 SQIVND (reference sequence). Trimming removed 3 bases from V and 1 base from J, with 6 bases in between. CDR3 sequence (DNA): TGTGCCAGTAGTATGGAGGAGAACACTGAAGCTTTCTTT. Translation: CASSMEENTEAFF.

The J gene is TRBJ2-3, the V gene TRBV9; 9 bases agree with TRBD1. The germline V gene encodes CDR1 SGDLS and CDR2 YYNGEE. J was trimmed by 2 bases and V by 5 bases; bases with no gene match: 9. The CDR3 is made up of 16 amino acids. The CDR3 DNA is TGTGCCAGCAGGACAGGGGGGAGTAGCCCCACAGATACGCAGTATTTT. Its translation is CASRTGGSSPTDTQYF.

The genes are TRBV5-6 and TRBJ2-3; D unclear. V was clipped by 0 bases and J by 4 bases, with 6 bases between them. Looked up from germline, CDR1 is SGHDT and CDR2 is YYEEEE. The CDR3 extends over 13 amino acids. The CDR3 DNA reads TGTGCCAGCAGCTTGGCCCGTTCAGATACGCAGTATTTT. Translation: CASSLARSDTQYF.

This chain joins TRBV7-2 and TRBJ1-1, with D perhaps matching TRBD1 (5 bases). The CDR3 has 14 amino acids. Germline V CDR1 and CDR2: SGHTA, FQGNSA. Trimming left V 3 bases short and J 3 bases short, with 11 bases between. Here the CDR3 DNA reads TGTGCCAGCAGCTTTCAGGGAGGGGACACTGAAGCTTTCTTT. It yields the protein CASSFQGGDTEAFF.

This clone was seen a single time. J is TRBJ1-2 and V is TRBV4-3, with D maybe TRBD1 (5 bases). The CDR3 has 14 residues. Germline CDR1 is LGHNA and CDR2 is YSLEER. With 4 bases removed from V and 1 base from J, the gap between germline ends came to 10 bases. The CDR3 region has the DNA TGCGCCAGCAGCCTGGACAATAATAACTATGGCTACACCTTC. Translated: CASSLDNNNYGYTF.

The V and J genes are TRBV19 and TRBJ2-3, with TRBD2 matching 9 bases. Trimming removed 5 bases from V and 1 base from J; junction bases left unmatched: 10. This CDR3 contains 17 residues. CDR1 and CDR2 from the germline V gene are LNHDA and SQIVND (reference sequence). This CDR3 is CASSYPLAGRGTDTQYF. Here the CDR3 DNA reads TGTGCCAGTAGTTATCCCCTAGCGGGACGGGGCACAGATACGCAGTATTTT.

On this clone itself: Other nucleotide sequences in the sample specify the same CDR3. The genes are TRBV18 and TRBJ2-3; TRBD2 might be the D (5 bases). From germline, CDR1 is KGHSH and CDR2 LQKENI. The V end lost 2 bases, the J end lost 3 bases, and 6 bases lay between the germline ends. This CDR3 spans 13 amino acids. The CDR3 loop reads CASSPSGTDTQYF. The CDR3 nucleotides read TGTGCCAGCTCACCAAGCGGAACAGATACGCAGTATTTT.

The chain combines TRBV19 with TRBJ2-5; 7 positions agree with TRBD1. The J call is doubtful: the DNA matches TRBJ2-7 better. CDR1 is LNHDA and CDR2 is SQIVND in the germline V gene (reference sequence). The CDR3 length is 15 residues. The chain's CDR3 is CASSNPDRTFYEQYF. The CDR3, as DNA: TGTGCCAGTAGTAATCCGGACAGGACTTTTTACGAGCAGTACTTC.

The chain couples TRBV27 to TRBJ2-3; no clear D. Trimming took 5 bases from V and 0 from J, leaving 15 bases between them. This CDR3 contains 16 residues. Germline CDR1 is MNHEY and CDR2 is SMNVEV (reference sequence). As DNA, the CDR3 is TGTGCCAGCAGTCCCCGGTCTTGGAGTAGCACAGATACGCAGTATTTT. Residues: CASSPRSWSSTDTQYF.

This clone has just one count. The J gene is TRBJ2-2, the V gene TRBV7-2; weak D call: TRBD1 (6 bases). Per the germline V gene, CDR1 is SGHTA and CDR2 is FQGNSA. This CDR3 region has 15 residues. Trimming removed 7 bases at V and 1 base at J, with 13 bases between. CDR3 DNA sequence: TGTGCCAGCACCCTGGCACAGGGGAACACCGGGGAGCTGTTTTTT. Translating it yields CASTLAQGNTGELFF.

About this clone: Additional DNA sequences in this sample encode the identical CDR3. V usage is TRBV4-1 and J usage is TRBJ1-6; D perhaps matches TRBD1 (5 bases). Between the trimmed V and J ends, which lost 8 bases and 10 bases, there was a span of 24 bases. The germline CDR1 and CDR2 sequences are MGHRA and YSYEKL. The CDR3 has 16 amino acids. The CDR3 DNA follows: TGCGCCAGCTCTCGCCTGCGGGGGACCGCTGAATCACCCCTCCACTTT. Encoded protein: CASSRLRGTAESPLHF.

The chain employs TRBV11-1 and TRBJ1-1, with 7 positions matching TRBD1. Germline assignment: CDR1 SGHAT and CDR2 FQDESV (reference sequence). The V segment lost 3 bases and the J segment 4 bases; nucleotides outside the gene matches: 8. CDR3 length: 15 amino acids. The CDR3 DNA reads TGTGCCAGCAGCTTGTTTCGGGACAGTTTCACTGAAGCTTTCTTT. Its protein product is CASSLFRDSFTEAFF.

The chain employs TRBV16 and TRBJ1-2, with D possibly matching TRBD1 (6 bases). Germline CDR1 is KGHSY and CDR2 is FQNENV. V was trimmed by 4 bases and J by 2 bases, leaving 11 bases between them. The CDR3 is 14 amino acids. Written as DNA, the CDR3 is TGTGCCAGCAGCCGGCAGGGGTCGAACTATGGCTACACCTTC. It codes for CASSRQGSNYGYTF. Filled out from reference TRBV16 and TRBJ1-2, the complete variable domain reads GEEVAQTPKHLVRGEGQKAKLYCAPIKGHSYVFWYQQVLKNEFKFLISFQNENVFDETGMPKERFSAKCLPNSPCSLEIQATKLEDSAVYFCASSRQGSNYGYTFGSGTRLTVV.

The V and J genes are TRBV5-6 and TRBJ2-3, with 8 bases identical to TRBD2. CDR3 length equals 14 residues. With V trimmed by 3 bases and J by 6 bases, 6 bases remained unmatched. Germline CDR1 and CDR2: SGHDT and YYEEEE. CDR3 DNA: TGTGCCAGCAGCTCCGAGCGGGGGCGGGATACGCAGTATTTT. It is translated as CASSSERGRDTQYF.

This sequence joins TRBV7-6 and TRBJ2-1; 8 bases agree with TRBD2. From germline, CDR1 is SGHVS and CDR2 FNYEAQ. CDR3 length equals 15 residues. Germline trimming cut 5 bases from V and 7 bases from J; bases unmatched to any gene: 10. CDR3 in amino acids: CASSPLNGRVNEQFF. CDR3 DNA sequence: TGTGCCAGCAGCCCTCTAAACGGGAGGGTAAATGAGCAGTTCTTC.

The chain carries TRBV19 and TRBJ2-7, with TRBD1 identical over 8 bases. The junction had 8 bases not matched to a gene; V was cut back by 4 bases and J by 3 bases. This CDR3 has 15 amino acids. Looked up from germline, CDR1 is LNHDA and CDR2 is SQIVND (reference sequence). CDR3 nucleotide sequence: TGTGCCAGTAGTAGAACGGGACAGGTTAACTACGAGCAGTACTTC. This sequence encodes CASSRTGQVNYEQYF.

This chain connects TRBV7-2 to TRBJ2-7, with 8 bases that match TRBD2. In germline, CDR1 is SGHTA, CDR2 FQGNSA. V dropped 5 bases and J dropped 4; count of bases not matched to a gene: 16. CDR3 length: 17 amino acids. The CDR3 loop reads CASSLSGGWRGVYEQYF. The CDR3 DNA sequence: TGTGCCAGCAGCCTTTCCGGCGGATGGCGGGGGGTTTACGAGCAGTACTTC.

The chain carries TRBV29-1 and TRBJ2-3; tentative D call: TRBD2 (6 bases). V was shortened by 6 bases and J by 0 bases, with 10 bases between the two germline ends. Per the germline V gene, CDR1 is SQVTM and CDR2 is ANQGSEA. The CDR3 consists of 13 residues. The CDR3 nucleotides are TGCAGCGTATACGGGGGAAGCACAGATACGCAGTATTTT. As protein: CSVYGGSTDTQYF.

The chain couples TRBV5-1 to TRBJ1-1, with 10 bases aligning to TRBD1. This CDR3 contains 15 residues. With V trimmed by 4 bases and J by 6 bases, 9 bases remained unmatched. Germline CDR1 reads SGHRS; CDR2 reads YFSETQ. This chain's CDR3 is CASSIRTGGAAEAFF. The DNA of the CDR3 is TGCGCCAGCAGCATACGGACAGGGGGGGCGGCTGAAGCTTTCTTT.

This clone was seen once. The rearrangement links TRBV11-3 to TRBJ2-5; TRBD2 matches 8 bases. The germline V gene has CDR1 SGHNT and CDR2 YENEEA. The CDR3 length is 13 residues. With 5 bases clipped from V and 3 bases from J, the junction kept 2 bases outside the gene matches. CDR3 protein: CASSQGLEETQYF. The CDR3 DNA follows: TGTGCCAGCAGCCAGGGACTAGAAGAGACCCAGTACTTC.

The rearrangement joins TRBV14 to TRBJ1-5; TRBD1 aligns across 8 bases. Losses at the gene ends were 0 bases for V and 0 bases for J; bases not matched to a gene: 1. This CDR3 spans 16 amino acids. Looked up from germline, CDR1 is SGHDN and CDR2 is FVKESK. The CDR3 bases are TGTGCCAGCAGCCAAGAGACAGGGGATAGCAATCAGCCCCAGCATTTT. Amino acid sequence: CASSQETGDSNQPQHF. The whole variable domain, remainder taken from reference TRBV14 and TRBJ1-5, is EAGVTQFPSHSVIEKGQTVTLRCDPISGHDNLYWYRRVMGKEIKFLLHFVKESKQDESGMPNNRFLAERTGGTYSTLKVQPAELEDSGVYFCASSQETGDSNQPQHFGDGTRLSIL.

The gene calls are TRBV4-3 and TRBJ2-7, with 7 bases aligning to TRBD2. Germline-derived CDR1 and CDR2 are LGHNA and YSLEER. The CDR3 runs to 15 residues. V lost 2 bases and J lost 3; bases outside the gene matches: 7. CDR3 loop: CASSQTVAGVYEQYF. DNA of the CDR3: TGCGCCAGCAGCCAAACCGTAGCGGGCGTCTACGAGCAGTACTTC.

The V gene is TRBV4-2, the J gene TRBJ2-1; a possible D gene is TRBD1 (5 bases). This CDR3 comprises 18 residues. CDR1 and CDR2 (germline): LGHNA, YNFKEQ. Trimming took off 0 bases at V and 0 bases at J, with 15 bases between the two ends. CDR3 protein: CASSQDLGPLSSYNEQFF. The CDR3 DNA reads TGTGCCAGCAGCCAAGATTTGGGGCCTCTGAGCTCCTACAATGAGCAGTTCTTC.